These T cell receptor beta chains were read from a single sample in a study of shared clonotypes between healthy human individuals. The repertoire was sequenced with immunoSEQ multiplex PCR; TCRdb's copy has only in-frame clones and lacks some. The sample lists about 2.2 million clones, just over 90% occurring once. Material: naive CD8+ T cells from PBMCs. These TCRs come from a man younger than 30 in good health. Some clones in this sample may be carry-over from other donors' samples. Both conserved end residues are part of each CDR3. The D gene is left open where the match is weak. For some rows the clone size is stated as once, few or many, or as a class when expanded; others skip it.

V	D	J	size	CDR3	DNA
TRBV6-1	TRBD1	TRBJ1-2	-	CASILGTGAFLGYTF	TGTGCCAGCATCCTGGGGACAGGGGCATTTTTAGGCTACACCTTC
TRBV5-5	TRBD2	TRBJ2-7	-	CASSLVAGTYEQYF	TGTGCCAGCAGCTTGGTAGCGGGAACCTACGAGCAGTACTTC
TRBV7-8	TRBD2	TRBJ2-1	once	CASSLVSGKYNEQFF	TGTGCCAGCAGCTTAGTTAGCGGGAAGTACAATGAGCAGTTCTTC
TRBV27	-	TRBJ1-1	-	CASSSPHRNTEAFF	TGTGCCAGCAGTTCCCCCCACAGAAACACTGAAGCTTTCTTT
TRBV4-1	TRBD1	TRBJ1-1	few	CASSQATGGTYAFF	TGCGCCAGCAGCCAGGCGACAGGGGGCACTTACGCTTTCTTT
TRBV2	-	TRBJ2-3	-	CASSEVDDTQYF	TGTGCCAGCAGTGAGGTGGATGATACGCAGTATTTT
TRBV5-1	-	TRBJ2-3	once	CASRSGRTDTQYF	TGCGCCAGCAGGTCGGGACGCACAGATACGCAGTATTTT
TRBV27	-	TRBJ2-7	-	CASSQGWGQYF	TGTGCCAGCAGTCAGGGATGGGGGCAGTACTTC
TRBV30	-	TRBJ2-2	few	CAWVLRSTNTGELFF	TGTGCCTGGGTCTTGAGGTCAACGAACACCGGGGAGCTGTTTTTT
TRBV9	-	TRBJ2-2	-	CASSVAYLGVNTGELFF	TGTGCCAGCAGCGTAGCCTATTTGGGGGTAAACACCGGGGAGCTGTTTTTT
TRBV14	-	TRBJ2-7	-	CASSQSLHLEQYF	TGTGCCAGCAGCCAATCGTTACACCTAGAGCAGTACTTC
TRBV9	-	TRBJ2-5	-	CASSVVADSQETQYF	TGTGCCAGCAGCGTAGTGGCAGATTCCCAAGAGACCCAGTACTTC
TRBV7-3	TRBD2	TRBJ2-3	-	CASSLTGLAGIGADTQYF	TGTGCCAGCAGCTTAACGGGACTAGCGGGAATCGGTGCAGATACGCAGTATTTT
TRBV9	TRBD2	TRBJ2-1	-	CASGSSGSSYNEQFF	TGTGCCAGCGGATCTAGCGGGAGCTCCTACAATGAGCAGTTCTTC
TRBV19	-	TRBJ2-7	-	CASSVRAGGHEQYF	TGTGCCAGTAGTGTCAGAGCGGGTGGCCACGAGCAGTACTTC
TRBV5-1	-	TRBJ2-7	-	CASSPETVSYEQYF	TGCGCCAGCAGCCCAGAGACAGTATCCTACGAGCAGTACTTC
TRBV6-1	-	TRBJ1-2	-	CASSPQRGGYTF	TGTGCCAGCAGTCCTCAACGGGGAGGCTACACCTTC
TRBV27	-	TRBJ1-1	-	CASRLGETEAFF	TGTGCCAGCAGGTTAGGAGAAACTGAAGCTTTCTTT
TRBV2	-	TRBJ2-7	-	CASSEWGAPSYEQYF	TGTGCCAGCAGTGAATGGGGGGCGCCGAGCTACGAGCAGTACTTC
TRBV6-4	TRBD1	TRBJ2-7	-	CARANRDRGPGSYEQYF	TGTGCCAGGGCCAACCGGGACAGGGGCCCAGGGTCCTACGAGCAGTACTTC
TRBV28	-	TRBJ2-6	-	CASTQVSGANVLTF	TGTGCCAGCACCCAGGTCTCTGGGGCCAACGTCCTGACTTTC
TRBV19	-	TRBJ2-7	-	CASSTETVNEQYF	TGTGCCAGTAGTACCGAGACAGTTAACGAGCAGTACTTC
TRBV28	TRBD1	TRBJ1-2	-	CASRLTGGDWYGYTF	TGTGCCAGCAGGCTAACAGGGGGCGATTGGTATGGCTACACCTTC
TRBV6-5	TRBD1	TRBJ2-7	-	CASSYSRTGAYEQYF	TGTGCCAGCAGTTACTCAAGGACAGGAGCCTACGAGCAGTACTTC
TRBV19	-	TRBJ2-7	-	CASSIWASASYEQYF	TGTGCCAGTAGTATTTGGGCTAGCGCCTCCTACGAGCAGTACTTC
TRBV9	TRBD2	TRBJ2-7	-	CASSEAGYPYEQYF	TGTGCCAGCAGCGAAGCGGGGTACCCCTACGAGCAGTACTTC
TRBV4-3	TRBD2	TRBJ2-1	-	CASSQGGLAGDNEQFF	TGCGCCAGCAGCCAAGGGGGACTAGCGGGAGATAATGAGCAGTTCTTC
TRBV7-9	-	TRBJ2-2	-	CASSLLLGGELFF	TGTGCCAGCAGCTTATTGCTAGGCGGGGAGCTGTTTTTT
TRBV19	-	TRBJ2-1	-	CASSNRYNEQFF	TGTGCCAGTAGTAACAGGTACAATGAGCAGTTCTTC
TRBV25-1	-	TRBJ1-2	-	CASRANYGYTF	TGTGCCAGCAGGGCGAACTATGGCTACACCTTC
TRBV7-9	TRBD1	TRBJ1-3	-	CASSLAVWDRGSGNTIYF	TGTGCCAGCAGCTTAGCGGTATGGGACAGGGGCTCTGGAAACACCATATATTTT
TRBV7-8	-	TRBJ2-2	-	CASILGKRSPTGELFF	TGTGCCAGCATCTTGGGCAAGCGGAGCCCCACCGGGGAGCTGTTTTTT
TRBV7-2	TRBD2	TRBJ2-7	-	CASSSTPTSGRQNEQYF	TGTGCCAGCAGCTCCACCCCGACTAGCGGGAGGCAAAACGAGCAGTACTTC
TRBV7-8	TRBD1	TRBJ1-5	-	CASSLDRARQPQHF	TGTGCCAGCAGCTTGGACAGGGCGCGACAGCCCCAGCATTTT
TRBV11-2	TRBD2	TRBJ2-5	-	CASSHPRVAGDETQYF	TGTGCCAGCAGCCACCCCCGGGTAGCGGGAGACGAGACCCAGTACTTC
TRBV14	-	TRBJ1-2	few	CASSSAGLFYGYTF	TGTGCCAGCAGCTCCGCGGGGCTTTTCTATGGCTACACCTTC
TRBV6-1	-	TRBJ1-6	-	CASSESPGGGWPLHF	TGTGCCAGCAGTGAAAGTCCAGGCGGCGGTTGGCCCCTCCACTTT
TRBV6-5	-	TRBJ2-7	-	CATAMTESYEQYF	TGTGCCACTGCTATGACAGAATCCTACGAGCAGTACTTC
TRBV9	-	TRBJ2-7	-	CASSVADRNTYEQYF	TGTGCCAGCAGCGTAGCAGACAGGAATACCTACGAGCAGTACTTC
TRBV5-1	-	TRBJ2-1	-	CASSLETGNEQFF	TGCGCCAGCAGCTTGGAGACCGGGAATGAGCAGTTCTTC
TRBV25-1	TRBD1	TRBJ1-5	-	CASNERHRGEKYQPQHF	TGTGCCAGCAACGAGCGGCACAGGGGAGAGAAGTATCAGCCCCAGCATTTT
TRBV5-1	-	TRBJ2-1	-	CASSRGLPNEQFF	TGCGCCAGCAGCCGCGGACTCCCTAATGAGCAGTTCTTC
TRBV7-3	TRBD1	TRBJ1-3	-	CASSLGTAGNTIYF	TGTGCCAGCAGCTTGGGGACAGCAGGAAACACCATATATTTT
TRBV27	-	TRBJ1-5	-	CASSPIGPWGNQPQHF	TGTGCCAGCAGTCCGATCGGACCGTGGGGCAATCAGCCCCAGCATTTT
TRBV4-1	-	TRBJ2-1	-	CASSQDWEINEQFF	TGCGCCAGCAGCCAAGATTGGGAGATCAATGAGCAGTTCTTC
TRBV7-9	TRBD2	TRBJ2-7	-	CASSLQAGDGLYEQYF	TGTGCCAGCAGCTTACAAGCGGGAGACGGGCTTTACGAGCAGTACTTC
TRBV11-2	TRBD2	TRBJ2-7	-	CASSPLAGDLTYEQYF	TGTGCCAGCAGTCCGCTAGCGGGAGATCTCACCTACGAGCAGTACTTC
TRBV19	-	TRBJ2-2	-	CASSIGQNTGELFF	TGTGCCAGTAGTATAGGCCAGAACACCGGGGAGCTGTTTTTT
TRBV27	-	TRBJ2-3	-	CASRRTDGPLWYF	TGTGCCAGCAGACGGACGGACGGGCCATTGTGGTATTTT
TRBV11-2	-	TRBJ2-6	-	CASSHFLGASGANVLTF	TGTGCCAGCAGCCACTTCCTGGGGGCCTCTGGGGCCAACGTCCTGACTTTC
TRBV6-1	TRBD2	TRBJ2-7	-	CATGTSGSYEQYF	TGTGCCACGGGGACTAGCGGGAGCTACGAGCAGTACTTC
TRBV28	-	TRBJ2-2	once	CASSLYVRLGKPGELFF	TGTGCCAGCAGTTTATATGTTCGTCTGGGGAAACCCGGGGAGCTGTTTTTT
TRBV5-6	TRBD1	TRBJ2-7	-	CASSLQGSSYEQYF	TGTGCCAGCAGCCTACAGGGGAGCTCCTACGAGCAGTACTTC
TRBV9	-	TRBJ1-2	-	CASSLSRQEGGARGYTF	TGTGCCAGCAGCCTCTCTCGGCAAGAAGGGGGAGCGCGGGGCTACACCTTC